The T cell receptor (beta chain) described here comes from a study of blood T cell repertoires in COVID-19. Across the whole study: From the United States, Italy and Spain came samples of acute and convalescent COVID-19. T cells, B-cell-depleted T cells, or PBMCs supplied cDNA or gDNA.

Source study methods: Reference gene primer amplification yielded estimated nucleated cell counts. The assay was immunoSEQ multiplex PCR, and TCRdb's table has in-frame clones only and misses some. Clonal size and the V and J genes are those of that table, whereas D and trimming came from the DNA. The top ten hold approximately 0.88% of the sample, which has about 190,000 clones, about 83% seen once. Per the germline V gene, CDR1 is LGHNA and CDR2 is YSLEER. V was cut by 0 bases and J by 7 bases, with 13 bases left in between. CDR3 length: 15 amino acids. This clone has just one count. The sequence derives from a woman younger than 35 who had recovered from COVID-19. The rearrangement joins TRBV4-3 to TRBJ1-5; perhaps TRBD1 as D (6 bases). What was sequenced was peripheral blood. CDR3: CASSQEGGQRQPQHF. The CDR3 DNA is TGCGCCAGCAGCCAAGAGGGGGGGCAAAGGCAGCCCCAGCATTTT.